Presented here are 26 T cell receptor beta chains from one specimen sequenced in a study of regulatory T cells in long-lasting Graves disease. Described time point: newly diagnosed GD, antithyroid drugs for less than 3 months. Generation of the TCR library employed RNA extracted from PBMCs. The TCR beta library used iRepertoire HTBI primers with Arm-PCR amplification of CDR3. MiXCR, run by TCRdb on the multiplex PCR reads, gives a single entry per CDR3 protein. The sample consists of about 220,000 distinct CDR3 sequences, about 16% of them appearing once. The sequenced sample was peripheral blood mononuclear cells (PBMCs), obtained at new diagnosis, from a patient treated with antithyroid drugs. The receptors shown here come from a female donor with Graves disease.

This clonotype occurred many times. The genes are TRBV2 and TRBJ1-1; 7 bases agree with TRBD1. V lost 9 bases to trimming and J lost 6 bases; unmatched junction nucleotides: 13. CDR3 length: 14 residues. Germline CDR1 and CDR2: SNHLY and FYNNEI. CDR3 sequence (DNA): TGTGCCAGTATTTCGACAGGGATTGGCGCTGAAGCTTTCTTT. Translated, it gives CASISTGIGAEAFF.

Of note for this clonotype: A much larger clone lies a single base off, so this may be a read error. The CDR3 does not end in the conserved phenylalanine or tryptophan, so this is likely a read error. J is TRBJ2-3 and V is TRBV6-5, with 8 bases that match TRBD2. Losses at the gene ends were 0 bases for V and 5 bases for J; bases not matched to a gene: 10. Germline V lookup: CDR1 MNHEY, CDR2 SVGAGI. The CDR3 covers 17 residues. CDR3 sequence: CASSYSRREGRGDTQYS. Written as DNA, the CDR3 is TGTGCCAGCAGTTACTCGAGACGGGAGGGCCGAGGAGATACGCAGTATTCT.

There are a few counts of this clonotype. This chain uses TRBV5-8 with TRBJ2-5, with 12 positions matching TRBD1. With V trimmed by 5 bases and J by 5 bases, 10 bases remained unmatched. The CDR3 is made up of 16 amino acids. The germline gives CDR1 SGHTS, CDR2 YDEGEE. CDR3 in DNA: TGTGCCAGCAGTTCGGGACAGGGGGCGTTAGGGGAGACCCAGTACTTC. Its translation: CASSSGQGALGETQYF.

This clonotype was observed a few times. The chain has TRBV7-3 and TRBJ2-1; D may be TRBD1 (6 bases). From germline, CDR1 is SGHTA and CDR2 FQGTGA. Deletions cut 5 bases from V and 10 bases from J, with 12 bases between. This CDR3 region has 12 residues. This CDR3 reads CASSVQGAEQFF. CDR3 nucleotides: TGTGCCAGCAGCGTACAGGGTGCGGAGCAGTTCTTC.

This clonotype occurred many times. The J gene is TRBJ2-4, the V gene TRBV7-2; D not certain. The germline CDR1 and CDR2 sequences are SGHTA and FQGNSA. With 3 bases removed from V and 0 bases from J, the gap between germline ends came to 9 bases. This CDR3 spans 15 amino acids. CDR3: CASSLGVLAKNIQYF. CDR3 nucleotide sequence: TGTGCCAGCAGCTTGGGCGTTCTAGCCAAAAACATTCAGTACTTC.

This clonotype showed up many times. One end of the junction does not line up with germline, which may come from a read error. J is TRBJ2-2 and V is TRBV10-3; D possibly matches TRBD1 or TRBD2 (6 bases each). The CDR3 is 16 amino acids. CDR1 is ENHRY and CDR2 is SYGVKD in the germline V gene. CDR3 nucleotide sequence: TGTGCCATCAGCCCGGGGGCCCCGACGGACACTGGGGAGCTGTTTTTT. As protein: CAISPGAPTDTGELFF.

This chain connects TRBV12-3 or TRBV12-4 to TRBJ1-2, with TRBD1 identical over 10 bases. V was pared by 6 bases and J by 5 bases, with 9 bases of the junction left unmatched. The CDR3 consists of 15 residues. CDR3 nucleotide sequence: TGTGCCAGCAGACTTCTGACAGGGGGCGGGTATGGCTACACCTTC. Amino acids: CASRLLTGGGYGYTF.

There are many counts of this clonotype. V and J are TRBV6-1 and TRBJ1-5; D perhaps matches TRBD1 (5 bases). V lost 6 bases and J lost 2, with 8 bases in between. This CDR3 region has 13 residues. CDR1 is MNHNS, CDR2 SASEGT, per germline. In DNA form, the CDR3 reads TGTGCCAGCAGCGCACAGGGCAATCAGCCCCAGCATTTT. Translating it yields CASSAQGNQPQHF.

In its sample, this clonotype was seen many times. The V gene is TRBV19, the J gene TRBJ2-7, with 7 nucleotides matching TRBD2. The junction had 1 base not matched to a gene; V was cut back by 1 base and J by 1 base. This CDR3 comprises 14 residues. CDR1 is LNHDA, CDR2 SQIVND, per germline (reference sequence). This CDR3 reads CASSIGGLSYEQYF. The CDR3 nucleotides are TGTGCCAGTAGTATAGGGGGACTATCCTACGAGCAGTACTTC.

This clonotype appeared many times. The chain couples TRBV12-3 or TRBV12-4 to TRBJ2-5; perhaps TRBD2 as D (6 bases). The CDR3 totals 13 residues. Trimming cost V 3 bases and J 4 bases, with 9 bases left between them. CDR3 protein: CASSFGEAETQYF. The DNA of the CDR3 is TGTGCCAGCAGTTTTGGGGAGGCAGAGACCCAGTACTTC.

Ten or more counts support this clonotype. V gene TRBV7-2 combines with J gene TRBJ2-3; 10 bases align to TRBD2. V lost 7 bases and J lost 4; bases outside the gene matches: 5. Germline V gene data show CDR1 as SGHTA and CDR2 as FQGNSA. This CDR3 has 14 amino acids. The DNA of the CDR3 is TGTGCCAGCATCATAGCGGGAGGCGCAGATACGCAGTATTTT. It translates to CASIIAGGADTQYF.

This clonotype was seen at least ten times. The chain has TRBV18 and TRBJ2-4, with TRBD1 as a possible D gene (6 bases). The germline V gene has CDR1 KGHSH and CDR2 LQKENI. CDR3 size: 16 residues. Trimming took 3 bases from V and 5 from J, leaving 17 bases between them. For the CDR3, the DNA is TGTGCCAGCTCACCGATAGCAGGGGATGAACAAAACATTCAGTACTTC. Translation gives CASSPIAGDEQNIQYF.

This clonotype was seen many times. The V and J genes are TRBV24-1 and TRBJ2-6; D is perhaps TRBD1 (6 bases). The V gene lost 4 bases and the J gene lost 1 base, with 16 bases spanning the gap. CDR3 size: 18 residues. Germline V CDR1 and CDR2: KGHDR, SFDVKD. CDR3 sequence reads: CATSDARGTPSGANVLTF. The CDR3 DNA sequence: TGTGCCACCAGTGACGCAAGAGGGACACCATCTGGGGCCAACGTCCTGACTTTC.

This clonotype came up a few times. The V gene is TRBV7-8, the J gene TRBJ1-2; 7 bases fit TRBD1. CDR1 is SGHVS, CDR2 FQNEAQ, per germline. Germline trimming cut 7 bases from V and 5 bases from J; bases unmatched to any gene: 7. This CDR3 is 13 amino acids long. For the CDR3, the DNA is TGTGCCAGCACCCGAGGACAGGATTATGGCTACACCTTC. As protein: CASTRGQDYGYTF. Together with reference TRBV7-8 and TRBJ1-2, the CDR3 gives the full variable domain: GAGVSQSPRYKVAKRGQDVALRCDPISGHVSLFWYQQALGQGPEFLTYFQNEAQLDKSGLPSDRFFAERPEGSVSTLKIQRTQQEDSAVYLCASTRGQDYGYTFGSGTRLTVV.

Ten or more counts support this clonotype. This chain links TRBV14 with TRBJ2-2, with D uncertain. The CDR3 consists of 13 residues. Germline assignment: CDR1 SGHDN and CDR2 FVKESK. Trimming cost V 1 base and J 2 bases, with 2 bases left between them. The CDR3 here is CASSQANTGELFF. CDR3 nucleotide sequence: TGTGCCAGCAGCCAAGCAAACACCGGGGAGCTGTTTTTT.

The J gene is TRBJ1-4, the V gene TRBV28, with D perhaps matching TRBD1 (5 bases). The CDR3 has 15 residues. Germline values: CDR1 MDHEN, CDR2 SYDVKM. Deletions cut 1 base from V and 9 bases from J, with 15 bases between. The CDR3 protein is CASSLSSLSGKKLFF. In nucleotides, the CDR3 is TGTGCCAGCAGTTTATCATCTCTCTCAGGGAAAAAACTGTTTTTT.

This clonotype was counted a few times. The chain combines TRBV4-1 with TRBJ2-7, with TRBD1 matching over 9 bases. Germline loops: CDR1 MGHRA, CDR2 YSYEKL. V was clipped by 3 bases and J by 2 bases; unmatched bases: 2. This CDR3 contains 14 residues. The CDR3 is CASSHRTGAYEQYF. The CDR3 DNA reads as TGCGCCAGCAGCCACAGGACAGGGGCCTACGAGCAGTACTTC.

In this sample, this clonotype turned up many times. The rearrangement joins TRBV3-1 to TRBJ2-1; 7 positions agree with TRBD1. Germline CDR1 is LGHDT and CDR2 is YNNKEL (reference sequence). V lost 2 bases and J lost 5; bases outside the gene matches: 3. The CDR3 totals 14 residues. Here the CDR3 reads CASSQSDRNNEQFF. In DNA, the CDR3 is TGTGCCAGCAGCCAATCGGACAGGAACAATGAGCAGTTCTTC.

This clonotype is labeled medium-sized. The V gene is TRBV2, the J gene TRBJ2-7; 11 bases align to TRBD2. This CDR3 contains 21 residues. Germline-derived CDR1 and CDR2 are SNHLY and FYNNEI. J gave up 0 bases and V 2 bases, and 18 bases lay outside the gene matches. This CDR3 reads CASSEFTARFSGRGSSYEQYF. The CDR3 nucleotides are TGTGCCAGCAGTGAATTCACGGCTCGGTTTAGCGGGAGGGGGAGCTCCTACGAGCAGTACTTC.

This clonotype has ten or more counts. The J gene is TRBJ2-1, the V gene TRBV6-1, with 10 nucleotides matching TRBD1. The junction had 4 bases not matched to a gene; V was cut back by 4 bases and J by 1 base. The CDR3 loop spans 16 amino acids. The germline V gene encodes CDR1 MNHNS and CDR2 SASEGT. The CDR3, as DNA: TGTGCCAGCAGTGGAAGGACAGGGGGTTCCTACAATGAGCAGTTCTTC. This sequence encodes CASSGRTGGSYNEQFF.

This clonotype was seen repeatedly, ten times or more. CDR3 loop: CASSPLGGRGYNEQFF. CDR3 bases: TGTGCCAGCAGCCCGCTCGGCGGGAGGGGTTACAATGAGCAGTTCTTC. The chain uses TRBV5-6 and TRBJ2-1, with 9 bases matching TRBD2. From germline, CDR1 is SGHDT and CDR2 YYEEEE. V lost 4 bases to trimming and J lost 4 bases; unmatched junction nucleotides: 9. This CDR3 comprises 16 residues.

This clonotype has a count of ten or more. CDR3 DNA: TGTGCCTGGAGATGGTTACCGAACACTGAAGCTTTCTTT. This encodes CAWRWLPNTEAFF. The chain combines TRBV30 with TRBJ1-1; D gene uncertain. There are 13 residues in the CDR3. CDR1 is GTSNPN and CDR2 is SVGIG in the germline V gene (reference sequence). Trimming removed 3 bases at V and 1 base at J, with 9 bases between.

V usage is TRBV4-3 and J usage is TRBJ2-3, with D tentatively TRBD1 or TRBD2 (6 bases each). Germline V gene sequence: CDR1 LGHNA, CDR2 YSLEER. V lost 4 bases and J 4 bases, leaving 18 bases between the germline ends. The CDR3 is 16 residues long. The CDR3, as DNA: TGCGCCAGCAGCCCACTCCGGACCGGGGGCCCAGATACGCAGTATTTT. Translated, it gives CASSPLRTGGPDTQYF.

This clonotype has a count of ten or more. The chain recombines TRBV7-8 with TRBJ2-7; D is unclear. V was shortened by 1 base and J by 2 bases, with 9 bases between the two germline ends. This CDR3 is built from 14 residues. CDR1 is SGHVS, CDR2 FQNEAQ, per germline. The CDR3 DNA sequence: TGTGCCAGCAGCTTAGAGATTGCGACCTACGAGCAGTACTTC. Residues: CASSLEIATYEQYF.

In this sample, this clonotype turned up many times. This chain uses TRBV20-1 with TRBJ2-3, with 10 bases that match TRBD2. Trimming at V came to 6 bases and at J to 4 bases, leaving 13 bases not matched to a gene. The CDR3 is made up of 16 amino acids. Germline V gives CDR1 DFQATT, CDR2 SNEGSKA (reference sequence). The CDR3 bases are TGCAGTGCAACGGGTAAAGCGGGAGGGAGGGCAGATACGCAGTATTTT. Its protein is CSATGKAGGRADTQYF.

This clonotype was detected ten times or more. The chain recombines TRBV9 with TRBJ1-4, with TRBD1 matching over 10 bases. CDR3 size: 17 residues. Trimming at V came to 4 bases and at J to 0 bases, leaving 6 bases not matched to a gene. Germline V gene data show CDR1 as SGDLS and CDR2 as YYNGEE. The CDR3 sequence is CASSPGTGVATNEKLFF. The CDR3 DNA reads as TGTGCCAGCAGCCCCGGGACAGGGGTCGCAACTAATGAAAAACTGTTTTTT.